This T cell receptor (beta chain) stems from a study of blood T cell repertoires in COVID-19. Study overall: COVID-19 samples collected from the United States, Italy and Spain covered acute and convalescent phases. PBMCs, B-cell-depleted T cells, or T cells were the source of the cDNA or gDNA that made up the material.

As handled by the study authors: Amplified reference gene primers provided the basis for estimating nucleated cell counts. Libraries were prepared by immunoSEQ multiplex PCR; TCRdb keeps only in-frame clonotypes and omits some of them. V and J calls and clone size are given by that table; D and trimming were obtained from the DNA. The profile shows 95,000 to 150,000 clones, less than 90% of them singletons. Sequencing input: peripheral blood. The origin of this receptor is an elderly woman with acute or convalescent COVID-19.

The CDR3 bases are TGTGCCAGCAGCTACGCCGGGGGTAGTGGGACTGAAGCTTTCTTT. It yields the protein CASSYAGGSGTEAFF. The chain combines TRBV7-9 with TRBJ1-1; D is perhaps TRBD1 (5 bases). Trimming stripped 4 bases from V and 5 bases from J, with 17 bases between. The CDR3 runs 15 residues. In germline, CDR1 is SEHNR, CDR2 FQNEAQ (reference sequence). Looking up the rest from reference TRBV7-9 and TRBJ1-1 gives the full variable domain: DTGVSQNPRHKITKRGQNVTFRCDPISEHNRLYWYRQTLGQGPEFLTYFQNEAQLEKSRLLSDRFSAERPKGSFSTLEIQRTEQGDSAMYLCASSYAGGSGTEAFFGQGTRLTVV.